This TCR beta chain was sequenced for a study of spatial heterogeneity in lung cancer. This clonotype was recorded a few times. Its target is not known. General study results and limits: There were more appearances of ubiquitous expanded tumor TCRs in blood at resection than at follow-up.

Every cDNA TCR molecule received its own unique molecular identifier. TCRdb used MiXCR to reprocess the 5' RACE reads, holding one entry per CDR3 protein. Of 85,000 to 100,000 distinct CDR3 sequences listed, approximately 12% are singletons. Time point: sample taken at primary tumor resection. Donation came from 70 or so patients with untreated early-stage non-small cell lung cancer. Unsorted whole RNA samples from tumor, nontumor lung or frozen PBMC were sequenced. The ends lost 8 bases at V and 5 bases at J; junction bases unmatched: 12. Germline V CDR1 and CDR2: SEHNR, FQNEAQ (reference sequence). The CDR3 is 15 amino acids.

The source was PBMCs, collected at surgery. This clonotype was sampled from a male donor with early-stage non-small cell lung cancer. The chain couples TRBV7-9 to TRBJ2-3; TRBD2 matches 8 bases. The CDR3 here is CASGNRGGLGDTQYF. The CDR3 bases are TGTGCCAGCGGTAATCGGGGGGGACTTGGAGATACGCAGTATTTT.